The 3 T cell receptor beta chains listed next were all sequenced from one sample in a study of T-cell reconstitution after alpha-beta-depleted transplantation in children. Unique molecular identifiers were incorporated during preparation of the TCRbeta library. MiXCR, applied by TCRdb to the PCR reads, yields one record per CDR3 protein. The sample holds around 700,000 distinct CDR3 sequences, 13% seen once. The sequencing used PBMCs, collected before TCRalphabeta/CD19-depleted stem cell transplant. The origin of the receptors is a girl aged 2-10 years with congenital amegakaryocytic thrombocytopenia, due to receive a stem cell transplant.

This chain connects TRBV2 to TRBJ2-2, with TRBD2 as a possible D gene (5 bases). V lost 2 bases to trimming and J lost 6 bases, with 10 bases between them. CDR1 is SNHLY, CDR2 FYNNEI, per germline. This CDR3 has 14 amino acids. The CDR3 spells CASSELPGSGELFF. CDR3 sequence (DNA): TGTGCCAGCAGTGAATTACCGGGGTCCGGGGAGCTGTTTTTT.

V usage is TRBV7-9 and J usage is TRBJ2-5; a weak D match, TRBD2 (6 bases). Germline V gene data show CDR1 as SEHNR and CDR2 as FQNEAQ (reference sequence). This CDR3 region has 13 residues. V was trimmed by 5 bases and J by 4 bases, leaving 11 bases between them. CDR3 residues: CASSAGLAETQYF. The CDR3 nucleotides read TGTGCCAGCAGCGCGGGGTTGGCAGAGACCCAGTACTTC.

J is TRBJ2-1 and V is TRBV20-1; the match to TRBD2 covers 13 bases. This CDR3 contains 15 residues. Germline lookup yields CDR1 DFQATT and CDR2 SNEGSKA (reference sequence). V lost 3 bases, J lost 7 bases, and 6 bases stayed unmatched. The CDR3 sequence: CSASKTSGRRNEQFF. The CDR3 DNA reads as TGCAGTGCTAGTAAGACTAGCGGGAGGAGGAATGAGCAGTTCTTC.